Presented here are 22 T cell receptor beta chains from one specimen sequenced in a study of monozygotic twins with inflammatory bowel disease. TCRdb reprocessed the 5' RACE reads and keeps a single row for each CDR3 protein, giving no DNA. Recorded for this sample: about 85,000 distinct CDR3 sequences. The sample comprised blood. All receptors derive from a human donor with ulcerative colitis or Crohn's disease, or a healthy co-twin of an affected twin (not recorded which).

The chain combines TRBV5-1 with TRBJ1-2; lacking DNA, the TRBD1 call made by TCRdb goes unchecked. This CDR3 is 12 amino acids long. From germline, CDR1 is SGHRS and CDR2 YFSETQ. CDR3 sequence reads: CASTGTEYGYTF.

CDR3 amino acids: CASSSTGAGSGYTF. The chain uses TRBV7-1 and TRBJ1-2; TCRdb's D gene call, TRBD1, goes unchecked for lack of DNA. TRBV7-1 has ORF status, its function being uncertain. This CDR3 contains 14 residues.

Here the CDR3 reads CASSLAPDAAYEQYF. The V call is TRBV7-6, the J call TRBJ2-7. CDR1 and CDR2 (germline): SGHVS, FNYEAQ. This CDR3 comprises 15 residues.

This CDR3 reads CSAGLGSNQPQHF. The chain joins TRBV20-1 to TRBJ1-5. The CDR3 length is 13 residues. Germline V gives CDR1 DFQATT, CDR2 SNEGSKA (reference sequence).

J is TRBJ2-4 and V is TRBV5-5; TCRdb's D call, TRBD1, is unchecked because there is no DNA. The germline V gene has CDR1 SGHKS and CDR2 YYEKEE (reference sequence). The CDR3 has 16 residues. The CDR3 sequence: CASSSSTGGAKNIQYF. Combining the CDR3 with reference TRBV5-5 and TRBJ2-4 gives the whole variable domain DAGVTQSPTHLIKTRGQQVTLRCSPISGHKSVSWYQQVLGQGPQFIFQYYEKEERGRGNFPDRFSARQFPNYSSELNVNALLLGDSALYLCASSSSTGGAKNIQYFGAGTRLSVL.

The chain carries TRBV3-1 and TRBJ2-7. From germline, CDR1 is LGHDT and CDR2 YNNKEL (reference sequence). There are 13 residues in the CDR3. The CDR3 sequence is CASSQDSSYEQYF.

The gene calls are TRBV21-1 and TRBJ1-6; TCRdb picks TRBD1, but there is no DNA to check that call. TRBV21-1 is given as a pseudogene. The CDR3 is 15 residues long. The CDR3 loop reads CASSKRGGDNSPLHF.

V usage is TRBV5-1 and J usage is TRBJ1-1; with no DNA, the TCRdb D assignment of TRBD1 cannot be verified. CDR1 and CDR2 (germline): SGHRS, YFSETQ. The CDR3 covers 15 residues. This CDR3 reads CASSYAGTANTEAFF.

The rearrangement uses TRBV7-9 and TRBJ1-1; lacking DNA, the TRBD1 call made by TCRdb goes unchecked. Germline V gene lookup returns CDR1 SEHNR and CDR2 FQNEAQ (reference sequence). This CDR3 has 15 residues. Here the CDR3 reads CASSSSRDGNTEAFF.

The chain is built from TRBV4-1 and TRBJ1-6. From germline, CDR1 is MGHRA and CDR2 YSYEKL. This CDR3 contains 12 residues. The CDR3 is CASSQQNSPLHF.

The chain links TRBV5-1 to TRBJ2-1. Germline loops: CDR1 SGHRS, CDR2 YFSETQ. The CDR3 sequence is 14 residues long. The CDR3: CASSWGESYNEQFF.

The chain is built from TRBV18 and TRBJ1-2. The germline V gene has CDR1 KGHSH and CDR2 LQKENI. The CDR3 is 14 residues long. The CDR3: CASSSAGGNYGYTF.

The rearrangement joins TRBV29-1 to TRBJ1-2; TCRdb's D call, TRBD1, is unchecked because there is no DNA. The CDR3 length is 14 residues. Germline V gives CDR1 SQVTM, CDR2 ANQGSEA. CDR3 sequence: CSVGGPRANYGYTF.

This sequence joins TRBV11-2 and TRBJ1-2; the TCRdb call, TRBD1, lacks DNA for checking. The germline CDR1 and CDR2 sequences are SGHAT and FQNNGV. The CDR3 has 19 amino acids. CDR3 in amino acids: CASSLVTWRHREVSYGYTF.

This sequence joins TRBV20-1 and TRBJ2-7; TCRdb returns TRBD2, unconfirmable since there is no DNA. The CDR3 covers 15 residues. Germline CDR1 reads DFQATT; CDR2 reads SNEGSKA (reference sequence). This CDR3 reads CSARDLRLASYEQYF.

The chain couples TRBV6-4 to TRBJ2-1. Germline-derived CDR1 and CDR2 are MRHNA and SNTAGT. This CDR3 spans 13 amino acids. CDR3 region: CASSDQPHNEQFF.

The chain joins TRBV11-2 to TRBJ2-3. CDR3 length: 13 amino acids. Germline V CDR1 and CDR2: SGHAT, FQNNGV. CDR3 in amino acids: CASSAQTGDTQYF.

The chain couples TRBV19 to TRBJ1-1. The CDR3 totals 13 residues. The germline V gene has CDR1 LNHDA and CDR2 SQIVND (reference sequence). The CDR3: CASSMFMNTEAFF.

The V call is TRBV10-2, the J call TRBJ1-2; the D gene TCRdb calls, TRBD1, cannot be checked with no DNA. This CDR3 comprises 15 residues. CDR1 and CDR2 from the germline V gene are WSHSY and SAAADI. CDR3 sequence reads: CASSARQGPSTGYTF.

The rearrangement links TRBV27 to TRBJ1-1; TCRdb gives TRBD1 as the D gene, but with no DNA this cannot be confirmed. This CDR3 contains 16 residues. Germline V CDR1 and CDR2: MNHEY, SMNVEV (reference sequence). The chain's CDR3 is CASSLTGAPIGTEAFF.

The V and J genes are TRBV28 and TRBJ2-1; the TCRdb call, TRBD1, lacks DNA for checking. Germline loops: CDR1 MDHEN, CDR2 SYDVKM. The CDR3 totals 17 residues. CDR3 amino acids: CASSQQIRDSHYNEQFF.

The chain has TRBV20-1 and TRBJ1-4; TCRdb selects TRBD1, and the lack of DNA leaves this call unchecked. The CDR3 sequence is 14 residues long. CDR1 and CDR2 (germline): DFQATT, SNEGSKA (reference sequence). This chain's CDR3 is CSARDTGSGEKLFF.